The 26 T cell receptor beta chains below were found in one sample sequenced in a study of cytomegalovirus exposure and HLA in healthy donors. The protocol was immunoSEQ multiplex PCR, while the TCRdb copy is restricted to in-frame clones and leaves out a portion. The sample includes some 99,000 clones, about 90% of them seen just once. Sequencing was done on a sample of PBMCs. The receptors shown here come from a woman between 18 and 29 years old in good health and CMV-seronegative.

The chain combines TRBV5-1 with TRBJ1-2, with D tentatively TRBD1 (6 bases). Germline V gene lookup returns CDR1 SGHRS and CDR2 YFSETQ. V was pared by 4 bases and J by 4 bases, with 11 bases between. The CDR3 contains 13 residues. CDR3 sequence: CASSQTGLYGYTF. The CDR3 DNA reads as TGCGCCAGCAGCCAGACAGGTCTCTATGGCTACACCTTC. The whole variable domain, remainder taken from reference TRBV5-1 and TRBJ1-2, is KAGVTQTPRYLIKTRGQQVTLSCSPISGHRSVSWYQQTPGQGLQFLFEYFSETQRNKGNFPGRFSGRQFSNSRSEMNVSTLELGDSALYLCASSQTGLYGYTFGSGTRLTVV.

The rearrangement links TRBV6-6 to TRBJ1-4, with 10 bases identical to TRBD1. V was clipped by 4 bases and J by 7 bases; unmatched bases: 3. The CDR3 extends over 14 amino acids. Germline lookup yields CDR1 MNHNY and CDR2 SVGAGI (reference sequence). The CDR3 protein is CASSFRQGAEKLFF. The CDR3, as DNA: TGTGCCAGCAGTTTCAGACAGGGGGCTGAAAAACTGTTTTTT.

This sequence joins TRBV19 and TRBJ2-4, with 8 nucleotides matching TRBD1. J lost 4 bases, V lost 3 bases, and 5 bases had no gene match. Germline V gives CDR1 LNHDA, CDR2 SQIVND (reference sequence). The CDR3 runs 15 residues. CDR3 region: CASSITRQGKNIQYF. The CDR3 DNA reads TGTGCCAGTAGTATCACCCGACAGGGGAAAAACATTCAGTACTTC.

The J gene is TRBJ1-1, the V gene TRBV27; no reliable D call. Germline V gene data show CDR1 as MNHEY and CDR2 as SMNVEV (reference sequence). The ends were cut back, 5 bases at V and 1 base at J, with 14 bases in the middle. The CDR3 spans 15 residues. The CDR3 region has the DNA TGTGCCAGCAGTCCCCAGCGGTACCAGAACACTGAAGCTTTCTTT. The encoded protein is CASSPQRYQNTEAFF.

The rearrangement uses TRBV5-4 and TRBJ2-1; 12 bases line up with TRBD2. Germline V CDR1 and CDR2: SGHNT, YYREEE (reference sequence). Trimming took 5 bases from V and 3 from J; bases not matched to a gene: 6. CDR3 size: 16 residues. In nucleotides, the CDR3 is TGTGCCAGCAGTTCCCGGACTAGCGGGGTCTACAATGAGCAGTTCTTC. Its protein is CASSSRTSGVYNEQFF.

The rearrangement links TRBV27 to TRBJ2-7, with D possibly matching TRBD1 (5 bases). The CDR3 runs to 12 residues. Trimming left V 4 bases short and J 7 bases short, with 11 bases between. Per the germline V gene, CDR1 is MNHEY and CDR2 is SMNVEV (reference sequence). The CDR3 spells CASSSGQKEQYF. CDR3 nucleotides: TGTGCCAGCAGTTCTGGACAAAAAGAGCAGTACTTC.

The V gene is TRBV18, the J gene TRBJ2-5; D perhaps matches TRBD2 (7 bases). CDR1 is KGHSH, CDR2 LQKENI, per germline. Trimming removed 2 bases from V and 0 bases from J, with 13 bases in between. The CDR3 extends over 16 amino acids. CDR3 protein: CASSPWAGAHQETQYF. The DNA for the CDR3 is TGTGCCAGCTCACCATGGGCGGGGGCCCACCAAGAGACCCAGTACTTC.

V and J are TRBV27 and TRBJ2-1; the match to TRBD2 covers 12 bases. The germline V gene has CDR1 MNHEY and CDR2 SMNVEV (reference sequence). Trimming took 2 bases from V and 5 from J; bases not matched to a gene: 7. This CDR3 region has 17 residues. The CDR3 nucleotides read TGTGCCAGCAGTTTAAGGTTACTAGCGGGAGGTAACAATGAGCAGTTCTTC. This translates into CASSLRLLAGGNNEQFF.

This rearrangement joins TRBV19 to TRBJ1-2; the D is unclear. Trimming shortened V by 6 bases and J by 5 bases, and 7 bases separated the two germline ends. In germline, CDR1 is LNHDA, CDR2 SQIVND (reference sequence). The CDR3 extends over 11 amino acids. CDR3 bases: TGTGCCAGTAGGGGAGATTATGGCTACACCTTC. Encoded protein: CASRGDYGYTF.

V and J are TRBV6-5 and TRBJ2-7, with D possibly TRBD1 on 6 matching bases. Germline V gene data show CDR1 as MNHEY and CDR2 as SVGAGI. The CDR3 contains 12 residues. Trimming took 6 bases from V and 11 from J, leaving 17 bases between them. In nucleotides, the CDR3 is TGTGCCAGCAGACTCTCTTGGGGGCTTGAGTACTTC. As protein: CASRLSWGLEYF.

This clone was detected only once. The chain couples TRBV9 to TRBJ2-2; 8 bases fit TRBD2. The CDR3 has 17 amino acids. In germline, CDR1 is SGDLS, CDR2 YYNGEE. J gave up 0 bases and V 3 bases, and 7 bases lay outside the gene matches. CDR3 DNA sequence: TGTGCCAGCAGCGGCCCCGGGGGGGGCCCGAACACCGGGGAGCTGTTTTTT. This gives the protein CASSGPGGGPNTGELFF.

This chain links TRBV28 with TRBJ1-2; no reliable D call. V was pared by 7 bases and J by 5 bases, with 14 bases between. The CDR3 is made up of 13 amino acids. Per the germline V gene, CDR1 is MDHEN and CDR2 is SYDVKM. In DNA, the CDR3 is TGTGCCAGCAATTACGGAGAGGGATATGGCTACACCTTC. It encodes CASNYGEGYGYTF.

The V and J genes are TRBV20-1 and TRBJ2-7, with D maybe TRBD2 (5 bases). The CDR3 is 11 residues long. V lost 4 bases and J lost 7, with 11 bases in between. Germline-derived CDR1 and CDR2 are DFQATT and SNEGSKA (reference sequence). The DNA for the CDR3 is TGCAGTGCTAATCTTGGAGGAGAGCAGTACTTC. Translated: CSANLGGEQYF.

This clone was counted a single time. V and J are TRBV28 and TRBJ1-2; possibly TRBD1 for D (5 bases). The CDR3 spans 13 residues. The ends were cut back, 5 bases at V and 2 bases at J, with 9 bases in the middle. CDR1 is MDHEN, CDR2 SYDVKM, per germline. The CDR3, as DNA: TGTGCCAGCAGTACAGGACCCAACTATGGCTACACCTTC. Residues: CASSTGPNYGYTF.

The chain recombines TRBV7-6 with TRBJ1-1; 7 bases line up with TRBD1. CDR3 length: 12 amino acids. The V gene's germline CDR1 is SGHVS and CDR2 FNYEAQ. Losses at the gene ends were 4 bases for V and 7 bases for J; bases not matched to a gene: 3. As DNA, the CDR3 is TGTGCCAGCAGCTCAAGGGACAGTGAAGCTTTCTTT. Translating it yields CASSSRDSEAFF. Filled out from reference TRBV7-6 and TRBJ1-1, the complete variable domain reads GAGVSQSPRYKVTKRGQDVALRCDPISGHVSLYWYRQALGQGPEFLTYFNYEAQQDKSGLPNDRFSAERPEGSISTLTIQRTEQRDSAMYRCASSSRDSEAFFGQGTRLTVV.

V and J are TRBV4-2 and TRBJ2-1; 7 nucleotides agree with TRBD2. The CDR3 consists of 15 residues. Per the germline V gene, CDR1 is LGHNA and CDR2 is YNFKEQ. Trimming removed 1 base from V and 4 bases from J; junction bases left unmatched: 4. CDR3 DNA: TGTGCCAGCAGCCAAGCTCTAGCGGATTACAATGAGCAGTTCTTC. Its translation: CASSQALADYNEQFF.

This chain joins TRBV9 and TRBJ2-5, with D maybe TRBD1 (6 bases). Germline-derived CDR1 and CDR2 are SGDLS and YYNGEE. This CDR3 contains 15 residues. V lost 1 base to trimming and J lost 1 base, with 11 bases between them. The CDR3 DNA is TGTGCCAGCAGCGTATATACAGGGCCCCAAGAGACCCAGTACTTC. Its translation is CASSVYTGPQETQYF.

The rearrangement uses TRBV5-6 and TRBJ2-5, with 7 positions matching TRBD2. J gave up 4 bases and V 2 bases, and 11 bases lay outside the gene matches. CDR1 and CDR2 (germline): SGHDT, YYEEEE. The CDR3 consists of 16 residues. The CDR3 nucleotides read TGTGCCAGCAGCTTATGGTTTGGCGGGGGTACAGAGACCCAGTACTTC. Its protein is CASSLWFGGGTETQYF. The entire variable domain, with the rest obtained from reference TRBV5-6 and TRBJ2-5, is as follows: DAGVTQSPTHLIKTRGQQVTLRCSPKSGHDTVSWYQQALGQGPQFIFQYYEEEERQRGNFPDRFSGHQFPNYSSELNVNALLLGDSALYLCASSLWFGGGTETQYFGPGTRLLVL.

The rearrangement links TRBV29-1 to TRBJ2-3; TRBD2 might be the D (6 bases). This CDR3 comprises 16 residues. Trimming removed 4 bases at V and 0 bases at J, with 17 bases between. Germline CDR1 is SQVTM and CDR2 is ANQGSEA. Here the CDR3 DNA reads TGCAGCGTTGGTGGGAGTATGGGGGGAAGCACAGATACGCAGTATTTT. Translated: CSVGGSMGGSTDTQYF.

This chain links TRBV28 with TRBJ2-1, with D tentatively TRBD1 (6 bases). CDR3 size: 13 residues. V gave up 8 bases and J gave up 0 bases, with 8 bases separating them. Germline V CDR1 and CDR2: MDHEN, SYDVKM. Here the CDR3 DNA reads TGTGCCAGCTACAGGGACTCCTACAATGAGCAGTTCTTC. Its translation: CASYRDSYNEQFF.

The rearrangement links TRBV27 to TRBJ1-2; D is unresolved. Germline V gene sequence: CDR1 MNHEY, CDR2 SMNVEV (reference sequence). The CDR3 contains 13 residues. Trimming pared 4 bases from V and 4 bases from J, leaving 10 bases between. The CDR3 loop reads CASSSESGYGYTF. The CDR3 coding sequence is TGTGCCAGCAGTTCAGAATCAGGCTATGGCTACACCTTC.

The V and J genes are TRBV7-2 and TRBJ2-5; 10 positions agree with TRBD2. Trimming at V came to 1 base and at J to 6 bases, leaving 11 bases not matched to a gene. Germline V gene data show CDR1 as SGHTA and CDR2 as FQGNSA. The CDR3 totals 17 residues. CDR3 nucleotides: TGTGCCAGCAGCTTAGAGCTTAGCGGGAGGAGTAAGAAGACCCAGTACTTC. It encodes CASSLELSGRSKKTQYF.

The rearrangement uses TRBV28 and TRBJ2-7, with TRBD1 matching over 8 bases. CDR3 length: 16 residues. V was clipped by 5 bases and J by 6 bases; unmatched bases: 15. CDR1 is MDHEN, CDR2 SYDVKM, per germline. CDR3 bases: TGTGCCAGCAGTCCACCTTTCAGGGGGCCTAACCGCGAGCAGTACTTC. Its protein is CASSPPFRGPNREQYF.

The chain is built from TRBV28 and TRBJ2-1; 8 bases are a match to TRBD1. The CDR3 runs to 15 residues. CDR1 and CDR2 (germline): MDHEN, SYDVKM. V dropped 5 bases and J dropped 6; count of bases not matched to a gene: 9. The CDR3 is CASSPTGGGFNEQFF. The CDR3 coding sequence is TGTGCCAGCAGTCCCACAGGGGGAGGATTCAATGAGCAGTTCTTC.

This clone was seen only once. The chain is built from TRBV14 and TRBJ1-2; D may be TRBD1 (5 bases). The CDR3 covers 16 residues. The germline V gene has CDR1 SGHDN and CDR2 FVKESK. V was clipped by 1 base and J by 8 bases, with 20 bases between them. The CDR3: CASSQGSGVLYGGYTF. The CDR3 DNA reads TGTGCCAGCAGCCAAGGATCGGGGGTACTCTACGGAGGCTACACCTTC.

A single count supports this clone. This chain joins TRBV28 and TRBJ2-1; D not certain. V dropped 6 bases and J dropped 3 bases, with 12 bases sitting between them. The germline CDR1 and CDR2 sequences are MDHEN and SYDVKM. The CDR3 consists of 14 residues. The DNA of the CDR3 is TGTGCCAGCAGCCCACACGGCGGCTACAATGAGCAGTTCTTC. Translation gives CASSPHGGYNEQFF. Full variable domain (rest looked up from reference TRBV28 and TRBJ2-1): DVKVTQSSRYLVKRTGEKVFLECVQDMDHENMFWYRQDPGLGLRLIYFSYDVKMKEKGDIPEGYSVSREKKERFSLILESASTNQTSMYLCASSPHGGYNEQFFGPGTRLTVL.